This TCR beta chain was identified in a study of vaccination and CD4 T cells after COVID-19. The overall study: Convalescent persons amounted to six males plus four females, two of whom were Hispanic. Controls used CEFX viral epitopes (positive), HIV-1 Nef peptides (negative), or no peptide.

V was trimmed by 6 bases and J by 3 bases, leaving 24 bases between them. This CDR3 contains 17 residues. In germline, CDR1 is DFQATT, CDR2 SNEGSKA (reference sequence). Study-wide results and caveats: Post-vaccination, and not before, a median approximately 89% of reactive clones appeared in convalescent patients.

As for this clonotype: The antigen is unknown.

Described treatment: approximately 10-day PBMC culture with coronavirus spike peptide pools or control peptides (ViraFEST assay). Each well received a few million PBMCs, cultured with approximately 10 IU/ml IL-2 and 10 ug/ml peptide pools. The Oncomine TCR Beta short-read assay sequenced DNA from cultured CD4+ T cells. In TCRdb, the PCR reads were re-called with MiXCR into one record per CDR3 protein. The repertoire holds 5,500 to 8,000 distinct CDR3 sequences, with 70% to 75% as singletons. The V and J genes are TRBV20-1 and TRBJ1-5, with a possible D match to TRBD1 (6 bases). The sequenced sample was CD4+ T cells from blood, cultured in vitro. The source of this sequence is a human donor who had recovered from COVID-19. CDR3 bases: TGCAGTGCCCCTGACAGGAAATTGGGGCGGCACAATCAGCCCCAGCATTTT. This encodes CSAPDRKLGRHNQPQHF.